This T cell receptor (beta chain) came from a study of blood T cell repertoires in COVID-19. On the study more broadly: T cells, B-cell-depleted T cells, or PBMCs provided the cDNA or gDNA that served as material.

From germline, CDR1 is SGHDT and CDR2 YYEEEE. The junction had 12 bases not matched to a gene; V was cut back by 7 bases and J by 6 bases. This CDR3 has 15 amino acids. Enrolment of Seattle patients took place during active infection, and they were followed longitudinally. In the original processing: Quantification of nucleated cells was approximated via reference gene primer amplification. Sequencing was performed with immunoSEQ multiplex PCR; in TCRdb, only in-frame clones are kept and a portion is missing. That table furnishes V, J and clone size, whereas the DNA furnished D and trimming. The sample lists a few hundred thousand clones; around 90% were seen once.

The chain uses TRBV5-6 and TRBJ2-3, with 9 bases lining up with TRBD2. Material for sequencing was peripheral blood. The clonotype comes from a woman aged 55-69 years with COVID-19, enrolled during active disease. The CDR3 region is CASEGPGLAGDTQYF. CDR3 nucleotide sequence: TGTGCCAGCGAAGGCCCGGGACTAGCCGGTGATACGCAGTATTTT. Drawing the rest from reference TRBV5-6 and TRBJ2-3, the complete variable domain is DAGVTQSPTHLIKTRGQQVTLRCSPKSGHDTVSWYQQALGQGPQFIFQYYEEEERQRGNFPDRFSGHQFPNYSSELNVNALLLGDSALYLCASEGPGLAGDTQYFGPGTRLTVL.